What follows are 26 T cell receptor beta chains derived from one specimen sequenced in a study of cytomegalovirus exposure and HLA in healthy donors. Researchers ran the PCR with 60 Vbeta and 13 Jbeta primers. The protocol was immunoSEQ multiplex PCR, while the TCRdb copy is restricted to in-frame clones and leaves out a portion. Counted here are roughly 130,000 clones, just under 80% occurring once; the ten biggest clones make up about 1.8%. Sequencing was carried out using PBMCs. The source of these receptors is a woman aged 40 to 50 in good health and CMV-seronegative.

V is TRBV7-2 and J is TRBJ2-2; a possible D gene is TRBD1 (6 bases). The V gene lost 5 bases and the J gene lost 3 bases, with 16 bases spanning the gap. Germline V gene sequence: CDR1 SGHTA, CDR2 FQGNSA. The length of the CDR3 is 16 residues. CDR3 sequence reads: CASSHSRGGDTGELFF. CDR3 bases: TGTGCCAGCAGCCATAGCAGGGGTGGGGACACCGGGGAGCTGTTTTTT.

V usage is TRBV28 and J usage is TRBJ1-5; weak D call: TRBD1 (6 bases). The germline CDR1 and CDR2 sequences are MDHEN and SYDVKM. V dropped 6 bases and J dropped 7 bases, with 16 bases sitting between them. This CDR3 region has 14 residues. In DNA form, the CDR3 reads TGTGCCAGCAGACCTACACAGGGTCGGCAGCCCCAGCATTTT. Protein product: CASRPTQGRQPQHF. The full variable domain, completed using reference TRBV28 and TRBJ1-5, is DVKVTQSSRYLVKRTGEKVFLECVQDMDHENMFWYRQDPGLGLRLIYFSYDVKMKEKGDIPEGYSVSREKKERFSLILESASTNQTSMYLCASRPTQGRQPQHFGDGTRLSIL.

The rearrangement joins TRBV19 to TRBJ1-4; TRBD1 aligns across 7 bases. V lost 5 bases, J lost 3 bases, and 6 bases stayed unmatched. The germline V gene has CDR1 LNHDA and CDR2 SQIVND (reference sequence). The CDR3 loop spans 15 amino acids. The DNA of the CDR3 is TGTGCCAGTAGTGGGACAGCTACGGCTAATGAAAAACTGTTTTTT. It specifies CASSGTATANEKLFF. The variable domain in full, completed from reference TRBV19 and TRBJ1-4, reads DGGITQSPKYLFRKEGQNVTLSCEQNLNHDAMYWYRQDPGQGLRLIYYSQIVNDFQKGDIAEGYSVSREKKESFPLTVTSAQKNPTAFYLCASSGTATANEKLFFGSGTQLSVL.

The rearrangement uses TRBV2 and TRBJ2-7, with TRBD2 identical over 12 bases. Per germline, CDR1 SNHLY and CDR2 FYNNEI. The CDR3 loop spans 16 amino acids. After removal of 8 bases from V and 2 bases from J, the junction contained 10 bases not matched to a gene. The CDR3 DNA follows: TGTGCCAGCTTTCAACTGACTAGCGGGGGTGCCTACGAGCAGTACTTC. As protein: CASFQLTSGGAYEQYF.

To note about this clone: One end of the junction varies from germline; a read error may be responsible. The rearrangement joins TRBV27 to TRBJ2-6; a weak D match, TRBD1 (5 bases). This CDR3 is 15 amino acids long. The germline gives CDR1 MNHEY, CDR2 SMNVEV (reference sequence). CDR3 residues: CASGPSSSGANGLTF. For the CDR3, the DNA is TGTGCCAGCGGCCCGAGTTCCTCTGGGGCCAACGGCCTGACTTTC.

This chain uses TRBV7-9 with TRBJ2-5; 8 bases align to TRBD1. Germline V gene data show CDR1 as SEHNR and CDR2 as FQNEAQ (reference sequence). The CDR3 is 15 amino acids. Unmatched junction bases numbered 2, after V lost 1 base and J lost 1 base. The CDR3 bases are TGTGCCAGCAGCTTAGAACAGGGGGTCCAAGAGACCCAGTACTTC. Amino acids: CASSLEQGVQETQYF.

The rearrangement uses TRBV29-1 and TRBJ2-2, with TRBD1 matching over 11 bases. Trimming cost V 4 bases and J 6 bases; bases outside gene matches: 4. CDR3 length: 14 amino acids. Germline V gene data show CDR1 as SQVTM and CDR2 as ANQGSEA. CDR3 sequence (DNA): TGCAGCGTTGGTGGACAGGGGGCGTCCGGGGAGCTGTTTTTT. This translates into CSVGGQGASGELFF.

The chain combines TRBV19 with TRBJ2-2; maybe TRBD1 (6 bases). The V end lost 5 bases, the J end lost 3 bases, and 13 bases lay between the germline ends. The CDR3 length is 15 residues. The germline V gene has CDR1 LNHDA and CDR2 SQIVND (reference sequence). DNA of the CDR3: TGTGCCAGTAGTCGTTCAGGGGCGGACACCGGGGAGCTGTTTTTT. This codes for CASSRSGADTGELFF.

V usage is TRBV4-2 and J usage is TRBJ2-5; TRBD2 aligns across 8 bases. Germline CDR1 reads LGHNA; CDR2 reads YNFKEQ. J was trimmed by 4 bases and V by 1 base; bases with no gene match: 8. The CDR3 extends over 16 amino acids. The CDR3 is CASSQGSPAGVETQYF. CDR3 bases: TGTGCCAGCAGCCAAGGCTCACCAGCGGGAGTAGAGACCCAGTACTTC.

The chain recombines TRBV5-4 with TRBJ2-4; the match to TRBD1 covers 10 bases. Germline trimming cut 3 bases from V and 6 bases from J; bases unmatched to any gene: 6. There are 15 residues in the CDR3. In germline, CDR1 is SGHNT, CDR2 YYREEE (reference sequence). The CDR3: CASSWSGQGGNIQYF. The DNA for the CDR3 is TGTGCCAGCAGCTGGAGCGGACAGGGGGGAAACATTCAGTACTTC.

This chain joins TRBV5-4 and TRBJ2-5; a possible D gene is TRBD2 (6 bases). This CDR3 region has 15 residues. Germline V gene sequence: CDR1 SGHNT, CDR2 YYREEE (reference sequence). The V end was cut by 3 bases, the J end by 0 bases, with 12 bases between. CDR3 sequence: CASSSYGGHQETQYF. The CDR3 DNA is TGTGCCAGCAGCTCCTACGGGGGACACCAAGAGACCCAGTACTTC.

The chain is built from TRBV9 and TRBJ2-6; 11 bases map to TRBD1. With 3 bases clipped from V and 3 bases from J, the junction kept 5 bases outside the gene matches. The length of the CDR3 is 17 residues. Germline lookup yields CDR1 SGDLS and CDR2 YYNGEE. CDR3 coding DNA: TGTGCCAGCAGCGCAGGGACAGGGGGGGGTGGGGCCAACGTCCTGACTTTC. It specifies CASSAGTGGGGANVLTF.

Note on this clone: A much larger clone sits a single nucleotide away, making a read error possible. V usage is TRBV6-5 and J usage is TRBJ2-5; no clear D gene. The DNA end favors TRBJ2-7, so the J call may be wrong. The CDR3 totals 14 residues. The V gene's germline CDR1 is MNHEY and CDR2 SVGAGI. CDR3 nucleotide sequence: TGTGCCAGTAAACGAGACCCTGGGGCCTACGAGCAGTACTTC. As protein: CASKRDPGAYEQYF.

The V and J genes are TRBV5-1 and TRBJ2-1; D may be TRBD2 (5 bases). In germline, CDR1 is SGHRS, CDR2 YFSETQ. V was pared by 4 bases and J by 4 bases, with 15 bases between. CDR3 length: 15 residues. CDR3 residues: CASSPLEGGYNEQFF. The CDR3 bases are TGCGCCAGCAGCCCCCTCGAGGGCGGTTACAATGAGCAGTTCTTC.

This clone was counted once. This chain joins TRBV7-3 and TRBJ2-1; 7 bases are a match to TRBD2. CDR1 and CDR2 (germline): SGHTA, FQGTGA. After removal of 5 bases from V and 3 bases from J, the junction contained 7 bases not matched to a gene. The CDR3 covers 15 residues. The CDR3, as DNA: TGTGCCAGCAGCCCCCTAGCGGATGTCTACAATGAGCAGTTCTTC. It codes for CASSPLADVYNEQFF.

This clone was detected only a few times. The chain uses TRBV27 and TRBJ2-2; 12 nucleotides match TRBD1. Germline V gene data show CDR1 as MNHEY and CDR2 as SMNVEV (reference sequence). CDR3 length: 15 residues. The J segment lost 2 bases and the V segment lost 10 bases, leaving 5 bases of the junction unmatched. The CDR3 DNA reads TGTGCCACCTCGGGGACAGGGGGCAACACCGGGGAGCTGTTTTTT. This translates into CATSGTGGNTGELFF.

This clone came up a few times. The rearrangement joins TRBV7-9 to TRBJ2-3; unclear D gene. Per germline, CDR1 SEHNR and CDR2 FQNEAQ (reference sequence). V lost 2 bases to trimming and J lost 0 bases, with 9 bases between them. CDR3 size: 15 residues. CDR3 protein: CASSLTAVSTDTQYF. The CDR3 nucleotides are TGTGCCAGCAGCTTAACAGCAGTTAGCACAGATACGCAGTATTTT.

This chain joins TRBV27 and TRBJ1-1; D call uncertain. V lost 5 bases and J lost 0, with 10 bases in between. The CDR3 length is 14 residues. CDR1 is MNHEY and CDR2 is SMNVEV in the germline V gene (reference sequence). CDR3 in amino acids: CASSPLPMNTEAFF. In nucleotides, the CDR3 is TGTGCCAGCAGTCCCCTCCCTATGAACACTGAAGCTTTCTTT.

The CDR3, as DNA: TGTGCCAGCAGCCGCCGGGGGGGCTCCTACAATGAGCAGTTCTTC. Translated: CASSRRGGSYNEQFF. The chain carries TRBV7-6 and TRBJ2-1; 8 nucleotides match TRBD2. Looked up from germline, CDR1 is SGHVS and CDR2 is FNYEAQ. The trim removed 5 bases at V and 0 bases at J, leaving 3 bases unmatched. The CDR3 consists of 15 residues.

V gene TRBV5-6 combines with J gene TRBJ2-3, with TRBD1 as a possible D gene (5 bases). The length of the CDR3 is 14 residues. Trimming took 3 bases from V and 1 from J, leaving 9 bases between them. Germline V CDR1 and CDR2: SGHDT, YYEEEE. DNA for the CDR3: TGTGCCAGCAGCTGGGGCACCCGCACAGATACGCAGTATTTT. Amino acids: CASSWGTRTDTQYF.

The table lists this clone with a few counts. The J gene is TRBJ1-6, the V gene TRBV30; 7 bases fit TRBD1. CDR1 is GTSNPN and CDR2 is SVGIG in the germline V gene (reference sequence). The junction had 7 bases not matched to a gene; V was cut back by 0 bases and J by 17 bases. This CDR3 comprises 12 residues. CDR3 protein: CAWSVLKGGFHF. The CDR3 DNA follows: TGTGCCTGGAGTGTACTAAAAGGGGGCTTCCACTTT. Based on the CDR3 plus reference TRBV30 and TRBJ1-6, the full variable domain is SQTIHQWPATLVQPVGSPLSLECTVEGTSNPNLYWYRQAAGRGLQLLFYSVGIGQISSEVPQNLSASRPQDRQFILSSKKLLLSDSGFYLCAWSVLKGGFHFGNGTRLTVT.

The rearrangement joins TRBV19 to TRBJ2-7; 12 nucleotides align to TRBD2. V lost 4 bases, J lost 4 bases, and 8 bases stayed unmatched. Germline CDR1 LNHDA, CDR2 SQIVND (reference sequence). The CDR3 loop spans 16 amino acids. The CDR3 region has the DNA TGTGCCAGTAGTAGCGGCCTAGCGGGAGGGCTTTACGAGCAGTACTTC. Translated: CASSSGLAGGLYEQYF. The full variable domain, its missing parts supplied by reference TRBV19 and TRBJ2-7, is DGGITQSPKYLFRKEGQNVTLSCEQNLNHDAMYWYRQDPGQGLRLIYYSQIVNDFQKGDIAEGYSVSREKKESFPLTVTSAQKNPTAFYLCASSSGLAGGLYEQYFGPGTRLTVT.

This chain uses TRBV29-1 with TRBJ2-4; the match to TRBD2 covers 8 bases. The V gene's germline CDR1 is SQVTM and CDR2 ANQGSEA. The CDR3 consists of 18 residues. The ends lost 4 bases at V and 1 base at J; junction bases unmatched: 15. The CDR3 reads CSVAFAGLGAVAKNIQYF. The CDR3 DNA reads as TGCAGCGTTGCCTTCGCGGGACTAGGTGCGGTTGCCAAAAACATTCAGTACTTC. Full variable domain (rest looked up from reference TRBV29-1 and TRBJ2-4): SAVISQKPSRDICQRGTSLTIQCQVDSQVTMMFWYRQQPGQSLTLIATANQGSEATYESGFVIDKFPISRPNLTFSTLTVSNMSPEDSSIYLCSVAFAGLGAVAKNIQYFGAGTRLSVL.

This CDR3 is CASSARGGSSEQYF. The CDR3 nucleotides are TGTGCCAGTAGTGCCCGGGGCGGGAGTAGCGAGCAGTACTTC. The genes are TRBV19 and TRBJ2-7; 7 bases match TRBD2. The V gene end was trimmed by 5 bases and the J gene end by 6 bases; junction bases not matched to a gene: 10. The CDR3 spans 14 residues. Germline V gene sequence: CDR1 LNHDA, CDR2 SQIVND (reference sequence).

The chain recombines TRBV18 with TRBJ1-5; 8 bases are shared with TRBD1. Looked up from germline, CDR1 is KGHSH and CDR2 is LQKENI. The CDR3 totals 15 residues. Unmatched junction bases numbered 7, after V lost 3 bases and J lost 6 bases. CDR3 protein: CASSPAGQGIQPQHF. The CDR3 nucleotides read TGTGCCAGCTCACCCGCCGGACAGGGTATTCAGCCCCAGCATTTT.

This clone is a singleton in its sample. V and J are TRBV2 and TRBJ1-2, with TRBD1 matching over 8 bases. The CDR3 consists of 15 residues. The V gene's germline CDR1 is SNHLY and CDR2 FYNNEI. The V and J ends lost 2 bases and 4 bases, in that order; junction bases with no gene match: 6. The CDR3 DNA reads TGTGCCAGCAGTGAAAGACAGGGGATTAGCTATGGCTACACCTTC. Its protein is CASSERQGISYGYTF.